This record covers a single TCR beta chain. The antigen is not known. Here immunoSEQ multiplex PCR was the method, and the copy in TCRdb shows in-frame clones only, minus some. The profile covers approximately 140,000 clones, with 90% appearing a single time and around 2.9% taken by the ten largest. This record comes from a study of T cell responses to AZD1222 COVID-19 vaccine. Whole-study findings and limits: After the peak T cell response, and only then, were repertoires sampled. The study found Spike-specific TCR breadth and depth rose after two AZD1222 doses. Targeting of unmutated variant regions was reportedly seen in nearly half of spike-specific TCRs. With dominance at 160-218 and 743-854, vaccine-associated CD4 TCRs spanned spike.

This clonotype was obtained from an adult who received the AZD1222 COVID-19 vaccine. The source material was peripheral blood, sampled 28 days after the second AZD1222 dose.

CDR3 in DNA: TGCGCCAGCAGCCCGCTGGACGCAGTAGCCTACGAGCAGTACTTC. Its translation: CASSPLDAVAYEQYF. V usage is TRBV5-1 and J usage is TRBJ2-7, with unresolved D. The germline V gene encodes CDR1 SGHRS and CDR2 YFSETQ. The CDR3 is 15 residues long. The ends were cut back, 4 bases at V and 2 bases at J, with 16 bases in the middle.